This T cell receptor beta chain is from a study of blood T cell repertoires in COVID-19. The wider study: From T cells, B-cell-depleted T cells, or PBMCs came the material, which was cDNA or gDNA.

Per the original data handling: The assay estimated nucleated cells by amplifying reference gene primers. Generated by immunoSEQ multiplex PCR, the TCRdb table keeps only in-frame clones and is missing some. Clonal size and the V and J genes are those of that table, whereas D and trimming came from the DNA. The data show around 320,000 clones, 65% to 90% seen once. This CDR3 contains 18 residues. Germline assignment: CDR1 SGHRS and CDR2 YFSETQ. V shed 4 bases, J shed 4 bases, and the junction held 18 bases outside the gene matches. The J gene is TRBJ2-7, the V gene TRBV5-1, with 9 bases that match TRBD1. The TCR was taken from a human donor in a cohort sampled during active COVID-19. The sequenced material came from peripheral blood. The CDR3 reads CASSPNRDRAPSGYEQYF. CDR3 coding DNA: TGCGCCAGCAGCCCGAACCGGGACAGGGCACCTAGTGGGTACGAGCAGTACTTC.